This TCR beta chain stems from a study of blood T cell repertoires in COVID-19. CDR1 is LGHDT, CDR2 YNNKEL, per germline (reference sequence). The CDR3 runs to 16 residues. After removal of 3 bases from V and 5 bases from J, the junction contained 8 bases not matched to a gene. Produced via immunoSEQ multiplex PCR; TCRdb's table is partial and in-frame only. The sample yields more than 350,000 clones, 75% to 90% seen once. This rearrangement joins TRBV3-1 (or the pseudogene TRBV3-2) to TRBJ2-3; TRBD2 aligns across 10 bases. What was sequenced was PBMCs or T cells enriched from blood (not recorded which). The sequence was obtained from a man aged 18 to 29 who had recovered from COVID-19. CDR3 nucleotide sequence: TGTGCCAGCAGCCAGTCGAGCGGGGGGGCGGAAGATACGCAGTATTTT. This codes for CASSQSSGGAEDTQYF.